The 4 T cell receptor beta chains presented below share a single source sample, sequenced in a study of blood T cells in healthy people across ages. Primers used in a second PCR of roughly 6 to 12 cycles were a sample-barcoded 5' primer and a J-beta primer mix. TCRdb used MiXCR to reprocess the 5' RACE reads, holding one entry per CDR3 protein. The sample consists of around 1,700,000 distinct CDR3 sequences, 28% of them appearing once. Sequenced input: blood. These receptor sequences come from a woman aged 25 to 45 in good health.

This clonotype was counted once. The V and J genes are TRBV20-1 and TRBJ1-1; 11 nucleotides match TRBD1. V lost 6 bases to trimming and J lost 0 bases; unmatched junction nucleotides: 3. The CDR3 runs to 14 residues. Germline lookup yields CDR1 DFQATT and CDR2 SNEGSKA (reference sequence). The CDR3 sequence: CSAGDRGMNTEAFF. The CDR3 nucleotides read TGCAGTGCCGGGGACAGGGGGATGAACACTGAAGCTTTCTTT.

The V and J genes are TRBV20-1 and TRBJ2-5; perhaps TRBD2 as D (5 bases). Between the trimmed V and J ends, which lost 6 bases and 2 bases, there was a span of 13 bases. Germline CDR1 DFQATT, CDR2 SNEGSKA (reference sequence). The CDR3 totals 13 residues. CDR3 loop: CSAHPGNQETQYF. The DNA of the CDR3 is TGCAGTGCCCACCCGGGGAATCAAGAGACCCAGTACTTC.

The chain joins TRBV12-3 or TRBV12-4 to TRBJ2-3; 8 bases line up with TRBD1. The CDR3 contains 15 residues. The V and J ends lost 6 bases and 0 bases, in that order; junction bases with no gene match: 5. The chain's CDR3 is CASREGTGSTDTQYF. The CDR3, as DNA: TGTGCCAGCAGGGAGGGGACAGGTAGCACAGATACGCAGTATTTT.

This clonotype has at least ten counts. This chain links TRBV28 with TRBJ2-5, with D unclear. This CDR3 region has 13 residues. Germline CDR1 reads MDHEN; CDR2 reads SYDVKM. Trimming stripped 6 bases from V and 4 bases from J, with 12 bases between. The CDR3 region is CASRAPTGETQYF. CDR3 in DNA: TGTGCCAGCAGGGCACCGACGGGAGAGACCCAGTACTTC.